This entry describes one TCR beta chain. Its antigen is still unknown. V lost 1 base and J lost 2, with 0 bases in between. Germline values: CDR1 MDHEN, CDR2 SYDVKM. The CDR3 extends over 13 amino acids. Here immunoSEQ multiplex PCR was the method, and the copy in TCRdb shows in-frame clones only, minus some. This sample has about 60,000 clones, with over 80% found just once. This entry comes from a study of OX40 agonist ivuxolimab in advanced cancers. Study observations and caveats: Both CD4+ and CD8+ T cell populations in blood had undergone clonal expansion by week 6 at 0.1 to 3.0 mg/kg.

The clonotype comes from an adult with an advanced solid tumor such as melanoma, head and neck, liver or kidney cancer. The V and J genes are TRBV28 and TRBJ2-6; D ambiguous. The sequencing here drew on CD4+ or CD8+ T cells sorted from blood, taken in a trial of the OX40 agonist ivuxolimab. CDR3 in DNA: TGTGCCAGCAGTTTATCTGGGGCCAACGTCCTGACTTTC. Protein: CASSLSGANVLTF.